This TCR beta chain was obtained from a study of blood T cell repertoires in COVID-19. The overall study: COVID-19 samples collected from the United States, Italy and Spain covered acute and convalescent phases. T cells, B-cell-depleted T cells, or PBMCs provided the cDNA or gDNA that served as material.

In the authors' methods: Reference gene primer amplification in the assay estimated nucleated cell counts. Assay: immunoSEQ multiplex PCR; the TCRdb copy retains only in-frame clones and omits some. V and J calls and clone size follow that table, whereas D and trimming were derived from the DNA. The table includes 130,000 or so clones, 88% detected once. This CDR3 has 15 residues. Per germline, CDR1 SGHTA and CDR2 FQGNSA. The V gene lost 5 bases and the J gene lost 0 bases, with 13 bases spanning the gap. The chain employs TRBV7-2 and TRBJ1-1; D call uncertain. The receptor was derived from a man in his fifties or sixties with acute or convalescent COVID-19. The sample taken for sequencing was peripheral blood. CDR3: CASSRRSLMNTEAFF. The DNA of the CDR3 is TGTGCCAGCAGCCGGAGGTCGCTCATGAACACTGAAGCTTTCTTT.